These 5 T cell receptor beta chains were sequenced from one sample in a study of early T cells in non-severe SARS-CoV-2 infection. From the 5' RACE reads, TCRdb called clonotypes with MiXCR, one entry per CDR3 protein. The sample holds approximately 97,000 distinct CDR3 sequences; around 14% are singletons and the top ten take approximately 6%. The sample taken for sequencing was whole blood. All receptors derive from an adult who was a healthcare worker with PCR-confirmed SARS-CoV-2 infection or an uninfected control (not recorded which).

Ten or more counts support this clonotype. This chain uses TRBV4-1 with TRBJ1-5, with 8 positions matching TRBD1. The V gene end was trimmed by 0 bases and the J gene end by 7 bases; junction bases not matched to a gene: 2. In germline, CDR1 is MGHRA, CDR2 YSYEKL. This CDR3 is built from 14 residues. This CDR3 reads CASSQETGVQPQHF. CDR3 sequence (DNA): TGCGCCAGCAGCCAAGAGACAGGGGTGCAGCCCCAGCATTTT.

This clonotype was recorded many times. The genes are TRBV2 and TRBJ1-1; D is perhaps TRBD1 (5 bases). The CDR3 consists of 12 residues. CDR1 SNHLY and CDR2 FYNNEI come from the germline V gene. Trimming pared 0 bases from V and 7 bases from J, leaving 6 bases between. CDR3 in DNA: TGTGCCAGCAGTGAAGCGGGACTTGAAGCTTTCTTT. It specifies CASSEAGLEAFF.

The CDR3 bases are TGTGCCAGCAGTTTTATAGCGGGAGGGGACAATGAGCAGTTCTTC. This translates into CASSFIAGGDNEQFF. The gene calls are TRBV28 and TRBJ2-1; 11 bases are a match to TRBD2. CDR3 length: 15 residues. The germline V gene has CDR1 MDHEN and CDR2 SYDVKM. Unmatched junction bases numbered 3, after V lost 3 bases and J lost 5 bases.

The rearrangement links TRBV9 to TRBJ1-1; perhaps TRBD1 as D (5 bases). V was cut by 3 bases and J by 3 bases, with 9 bases left in between. From germline, CDR1 is SGDLS and CDR2 YYNGEE. This CDR3 is 13 amino acids long. CDR3 in amino acids: CASSGGTDTEAFF. The CDR3 DNA follows: TGTGCCAGCAGCGGGGGGACGGACACTGAAGCTTTCTTT. Based on the CDR3 plus reference TRBV9 and TRBJ1-1, the full variable domain is DSGVTQTPKHLITATGQRVTLRCSPRSGDLSVYWYQQSLDQGLQFLIQYYNGEERAKGNILERFSAQQFPDLHSELNLSSLELGDSALYFCASSGGTDTEAFFGQGTRLTVV.

The chain joins TRBV27 to TRBJ2-5, with D perhaps TRBD1 or TRBD2 (5 bases each). Trimming cost V 0 bases and J 5 bases, with 10 bases left between them. The CDR3 is made up of 14 amino acids. Germline CDR1 is MNHEY and CDR2 is SMNVEV (reference sequence). The CDR3 region is CASSLSWGLETQYF. DNA of the CDR3: TGTGCCAGCAGTTTATCTTGGGGGTTGGAGACCCAGTACTTC.